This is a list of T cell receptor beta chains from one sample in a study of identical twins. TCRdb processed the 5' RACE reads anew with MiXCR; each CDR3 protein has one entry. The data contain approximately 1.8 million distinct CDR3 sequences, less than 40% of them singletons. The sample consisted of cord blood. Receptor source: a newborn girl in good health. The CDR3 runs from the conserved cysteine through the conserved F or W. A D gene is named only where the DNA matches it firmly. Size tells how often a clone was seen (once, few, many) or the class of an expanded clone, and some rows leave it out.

CDR3 DNA: TGTGCCAGCAGTGACTTTGCAACTAATGAAAAACTGTTTTTT; CDR3 protein: CASSDFATNEKLFF; J gene: TRBJ1-4; D gene: NA; clone size: NA; V gene: TRBV28
CDR3 DNA: TGCAGTAGCCACCCCGGGGGTTATGAAAAACTGTTTTTT; CDR3 protein: CSSHPGGYEKLFF; J gene: TRBJ1-4; D gene: NA; clone size: NA; V gene: TRBV20-1
CDR3 DNA: TGTGCCAGCTCCTTGACAGGGCCCCCCATTGAGCAGTACTTC; CDR3 protein: CASSLTGPPIEQYF; J gene: TRBJ2-7; D gene: TRBD1; clone size: NA; V gene: TRBV7-2
CDR3 DNA: TGTGCCAGCAGCGTAGGTAAAAGCGCAGATACGCGGTATTTT; CDR3 protein: CASSVGKSADTRYF; J gene: TRBJ2-3; D gene: NA; clone size: once; V gene: TRBV9
CDR3 DNA: TGTGCCAGCAGTCCCGTCCTCAAGCGGGACCTGAGAACAGATACGCAGTATTTT; CDR3 protein: CASSPVLKRDLRTDTQYF; J gene: TRBJ2-3; D gene: TRBD2; clone size: once; V gene: TRBV16
CDR3 DNA: TGTGCCACCAGTGATTTTGGAGGAGCTGGCTACACCTTC; CDR3 protein: CATSDFGGAGYTF; J gene: TRBJ1-2; D gene: NA; clone size: few; V gene: TRBV24-1
CDR3 DNA: TGCAGTGCTAGCGGGAGGGCCTACGAGCAGTACTTC; CDR3 protein: CSASGRAYEQYF; J gene: TRBJ2-7; D gene: TRBD2; clone size: many; V gene: TRBV20-1
CDR3 DNA: TGTGCCAGCAGTTCTGGGGCGGGAAGGTCTAACAATGAGCAGTTCTTC; CDR3 protein: CASSSGAGRSNNEQFF; J gene: TRBJ2-1; D gene: NA; clone size: NA; V gene: TRBV6-1
CDR3 DNA: TGCAGTGCCCCTCCCTGGGCTAGCACTGAAGCTTTCTTT; CDR3 protein: CSAPPWASTEAFF; J gene: TRBJ1-1; D gene: NA; clone size: NA; V gene: TRBV20-1
CDR3 DNA: TGTGCCAGCAGCTTTCGAGCCAGTCAAGAGACCCAGTACTTC; CDR3 protein: CASSFRASQETQYF; J gene: TRBJ2-5; D gene: NA; clone size: few; V gene: TRBV7-8
CDR3 DNA: TGTGCCAGCAGCCCCCTTACGGGGCCGAGCTGGCAAGTTACCGGGGAGCTGTTTTTT; CDR3 protein: CASSPLTGPSWQVTGELFF; J gene: TRBJ2-2; D gene: NA; clone size: NA; V gene: TRBV7-6
CDR3 DNA: TGTGCCAGCAGCGGGAAGGTGAACACTGAAGCTTTCTTT; CDR3 protein: CASSGKVNTEAFF; J gene: TRBJ1-1; D gene: NA; clone size: NA; V gene: TRBV7-9
CDR3 DNA: TGTGCCAGCAGTTACTCGGCGGGGCCCGGCTCCTACGAGCAGTACTTC; CDR3 protein: CASSYSAGPGSYEQYF; J gene: TRBJ2-7; D gene: NA; clone size: NA; V gene: TRBV6-5
CDR3 DNA: TGTGCCATCAGTGAGACGAGCGGCAGCTCCTACGAGCAGTACTTC; CDR3 protein: CAISETSGSSYEQYF; J gene: TRBJ2-7; D gene: NA; clone size: few; V gene: TRBV10-3
CDR3 DNA: TGCGCCAGCAGCTCCGGGACAGCCAGTTTTGAGAAGCAGTTCTTC; CDR3 protein: CASSSGTASFEKQFF; J gene: TRBJ2-1; D gene: TRBD1; clone size: few; V gene: TRBV5-1
CDR3 DNA: TGTGCCAGCAGCCCGCGACAGGAAAACACCGGGGAGCTGTTTTTT; CDR3 protein: CASSPRQENTGELFF; J gene: TRBJ2-2; D gene: NA; clone size: NA; V gene: TRBV21-1
CDR3 DNA: TGTGCCAGCAGAGTCAACAGGGGGGACTACGAGCAGTACTTC; CDR3 protein: CASRVNRGDYEQYF; J gene: TRBJ2-7; D gene: TRBD1; clone size: few; V gene: TRBV6-6
CDR3 DNA: TGCAGTGCTAGTACATCGGGAACTGGGGCCAACGTCCTGACTTTC; CDR3 protein: CSASTSGTGANVLTF; J gene: TRBJ2-6; D gene: NA; clone size: many; V gene: TRBV20-1
CDR3 DNA: TGCAGTGTGGCGCTAGGAGCCTACAATGAGCAGTTCTTC; CDR3 protein: CSVALGAYNEQFF; J gene: TRBJ2-1; D gene: NA; clone size: NA; V gene: TRBV20-1
CDR3 DNA: TGTGCCACCAGCAGAGAACCGGGACAGGGCAATCAGCCCCAGCATTTT; CDR3 protein: CATSREPGQGNQPQHF; J gene: TRBJ1-5; D gene: TRBD1; clone size: few; V gene: TRBV15
CDR3 DNA: TGTGCCAGCAGGTTCGACACCATGAACACTGAAGCTTTCTTT; CDR3 protein: CASRFDTMNTEAFF; J gene: TRBJ1-1; D gene: NA; clone size: NA; V gene: TRBV6-6
CDR3 DNA: TGCGCCAGCAGCCAACAGGAAACGAACACTGAAGCTTTCTTT; CDR3 protein: CASSQQETNTEAFF; J gene: TRBJ1-1; D gene: NA; clone size: NA; V gene: TRBV4-1
CDR3 DNA: TGCAGTGCTGTCACCACGTACAGGGGTGGGAATGAGCAGTTCTTC; CDR3 protein: CSAVTTYRGGNEQFF; J gene: TRBJ2-1; D gene: TRBD1; clone size: NA; V gene: TRBV20-1
CDR3 DNA: TGCAGTGCTCTCGAGCCTCCGGGACTAGCGGGGTCCTGGTACCAAGAGACCCAGTACTTC; CDR3 protein: CSALEPPGLAGSWYQETQYF; J gene: TRBJ2-5; D gene: TRBD2; clone size: NA; V gene: TRBV20-1
CDR3 DNA: TGTGCCAGCAGACTCGGGACCCAGACAGATACGCAGTATTTT; CDR3 protein: CASRLGTQTDTQYF; J gene: TRBJ2-3; D gene: NA; clone size: NA; V gene: TRBV2
CDR3 DNA: TGTGCCATCAACCCCGGACAGGGGGCGCAAGCTTTCTTT; CDR3 protein: CAINPGQGAQAFF; J gene: TRBJ1-1; D gene: TRBD1; clone size: NA; V gene: TRBV10-3
CDR3 DNA: TGTGCCAGCAGCCCTCCAGGGACTAGCGGAAACAATGAGCAGTACTTC; CDR3 protein: CASSPPGTSGNNEQYF; J gene: TRBJ2-5; D gene: TRBD2; clone size: NA; V gene: TRBV11-2
CDR3 DNA: TGTGCCACCAGTGATCCCGTAGGCAATGAGCAGTTCTTC; CDR3 protein: CATSDPVGNEQFF; J gene: TRBJ2-1; D gene: NA; clone size: many; V gene: TRBV24-1
CDR3 DNA: TGTGCTTCAGCCGGGCAGCCCAATCAGCCCCAGCATTTT; CDR3 protein: CASAGQPNQPQHF; J gene: TRBJ1-5; D gene: NA; clone size: once; V gene: TRBV2
CDR3 DNA: TGTGCCAGCAGCTTAGGCGGTCCTAACTTTTATGGCTACACCTTC; CDR3 protein: CASSLGGPNFYGYTF; J gene: TRBJ1-2; D gene: NA; clone size: many; V gene: TRBV13
CDR3 DNA: TGTGCCAGCAGTGATCTAGCGTCGAACACCGGGGAGCTGTTTTTT; CDR3 protein: CASSDLASNTGELFF; J gene: TRBJ2-2; D gene: NA; clone size: NA; V gene: TRBV2
CDR3 DNA: TGCGCCAGCAGCTCATCGGCTAGCGGGAGCAGTTACAATGAGCAGTTCTTC; CDR3 protein: CASSSSASGSSYNEQFF; J gene: TRBJ2-1; D gene: TRBD2; clone size: few; V gene: TRBV5-1
CDR3 DNA: TGTGCCAGCACCGAAGCCAACAGGGGCGCAGATACGCAGTATTTT; CDR3 protein: CASTEANRGADTQYF; J gene: TRBJ2-3; D gene: NA; clone size: few; V gene: TRBV21-1
CDR3 DNA: TGTGCCAGCAGCAGGCGGGGCAGACCAATGAACACTGAAGCTTTCTTT; CDR3 protein: CASSRRGRPMNTEAFF; J gene: TRBJ1-1; D gene: NA; clone size: NA; V gene: TRBV21-1
CDR3 DNA: TGCGCCAGCAGCTTGGGGGGGGCGCGGAACGCCATATATTTT; CDR3 protein: CASSLGGARNAIYF; J gene: TRBJ1-3; D gene: NA; clone size: NA; V gene: TRBV5-1
CDR3 DNA: TGCAGTGCTAGTCTCGGCAATCAGCCCCAGCATTTT; CDR3 protein: CSASLGNQPQHF; J gene: TRBJ1-5; D gene: NA; clone size: few; V gene: TRBV20-1
CDR3 DNA: TGCGCCAGCAGCGATGGACTCAACTCCTACGAGCAGTACTTC; CDR3 protein: CASSDGLNSYEQYF; J gene: TRBJ2-7; D gene: NA; clone size: few; V gene: TRBV5-1
CDR3 DNA: TGTGCCAGCAGCTCACGACTAGCGGCAGATACGCAGTATTTT; CDR3 protein: CASSSRLAADTQYF; J gene: TRBJ2-3; D gene: TRBD2; clone size: many; V gene: TRBV7-9
CDR3 DNA: TGCAGTGCTTTTACAGGGGTGGCCAAAAACATTCAGTACTTC; CDR3 protein: CSAFTGVAKNIQYF; J gene: TRBJ2-4; D gene: TRBD1; clone size: NA; V gene: TRBV20-1
CDR3 DNA: TGTGCCAGCAGTTTAGATTCCCTACCTAGCGGGAGAGCAGATACGCAGTATTTT; CDR3 protein: CASSLDSLPSGRADTQYF; J gene: TRBJ2-3; D gene: TRBD2; clone size: few; V gene: TRBV27
CDR3 DNA: TGCGCCAGCAGCTCCGGGGGGGTTAATTCACCCCTCCACTTT; CDR3 protein: CASSSGGVNSPLHF; J gene: TRBJ1-6; D gene: NA; clone size: NA; V gene: TRBV5-1
CDR3 DNA: TGCAGTGCTAGAACGACCTGGGACCTAAACATTCAGTACTTC; CDR3 protein: CSARTTWDLNIQYF; J gene: TRBJ2-4; D gene: NA; clone size: NA; V gene: TRBV20-1
CDR3 DNA: TGCGCCAGCAGCCAAGAACGGAAGAACACTGAAGCTTTCTTT; CDR3 protein: CASSQERKNTEAFF; J gene: TRBJ1-1; D gene: NA; clone size: NA; V gene: TRBV4-1
CDR3 DNA: TGCGCCAGCAGCTTCAGGGGGCACAGTACCTACGAGCAGTACTTC; CDR3 protein: CASSFRGHSTYEQYF; J gene: TRBJ2-7; D gene: TRBD1; clone size: NA; V gene: TRBV5-1
CDR3 DNA: TGTGCCAGCAGCCAAAGCGGCCAGAGCGCCGGCTATGGCTACACCTTC; CDR3 protein: CASSQSGQSAGYGYTF; J gene: TRBJ1-2; D gene: NA; clone size: NA; V gene: TRBV3-1
CDR3 DNA: TGTGCCAGCAGCCGCAGACAGATTAACACAGATACGCAGTATTTT; CDR3 protein: CASSRRQINTDTQYF; J gene: TRBJ2-3; D gene: NA; clone size: few; V gene: TRBV14
CDR3 DNA: TGTGCCAGCAGCCCCGTAGGGGGTCAGCCCCAGCATTTT; CDR3 protein: CASSPVGGQPQHF; J gene: TRBJ1-5; D gene: NA; clone size: few; V gene: TRBV7-8